A selection of T cell receptor beta chains follows, all from one sample in a study of cytomegalovirus exposure and HLA in healthy donors. TCRdb keeps only in-frame clones here, not all; method: immunoSEQ multiplex PCR. The repertoire has roughly 96,000 clones, 65% to 85% of them found once; the top ten carry 2.5% to 3.5%. Sequencing was carried out using PBMCs. All receptors derive from a female donor in good health and CMV-seropositive. The CDR3 runs from the conserved cysteine through the conserved F or W. D genes are given only for firm matches. Where a row states a size, it is once, few, many or the class of an expanded clone; other rows omit it.

TRBD1	TRBV27	NA	TRBJ1-1	CASSLVAGGTEAFF	TGTGCCAGCAGTTTAGTGGCAGGGGGTACTGAAGCTTTCTTT
NA	TRBV7-9	NA	TRBJ2-2	CASSSSGGSTGELFF	TGTGCCAGCAGCTCCTCTGGGGGGAGCACCGGGGAGCTGTTTTTT
NA	TRBV4-3	NA	TRBJ1-2	CASSRRGEPGYGYTF	TGCGCCAGCAGCCGCCGGGGGGAACCGGGGTATGGCTACACCTTC
NA	TRBV10-2	once	TRBJ1-1	CASTGSETEAFF	TGCGCCAGCACAGGGTCGGAAACTGAAGCTTTCTTT
NA	TRBV9	NA	TRBJ1-2	CASSPFGTKGYGYTF	TGTGCCAGCAGCCCCTTTGGGACTAAAGGGTATGGCTACACCTTC
TRBD2	TRBV10-3	NA	TRBJ2-5	CAISEISGARETQYF	TGTGCCATCAGTGAGATTAGCGGGGCGCGGGAGACCCAGTACTTC
TRBD1	TRBV27	NA	TRBJ2-7	CASSPGQGYEQYF	TGTGCCAGCAGCCCAGGACAGGGCTACGAGCAGTACTTC
NA	TRBV6-4	once	TRBJ2-1	CASSESYEGGGNEQFF	TGTGCCAGCAGTGAAAGCTACGAGGGCGGCGGCAATGAGCAGTTCTTC
NA	TRBV19	few	TRBJ2-5	CASSMGRQETQYF	TGTGCCAGTAGTATGGGGCGTCAAGAGACCCAGTACTTC
NA	TRBV4-1	NA	TRBJ2-3	CASSQDRQGSRYF	TGCGCCAGCAGCCAAGATAGGCAGGGCTCTAGGTATTTT
TRBD2	TRBV5-4	NA	TRBJ2-2	CASSLRGGQGTGELFF	TGTGCCAGCAGCTTGCGGGGGGGCCAGGGCACCGGGGAGCTGTTTTTT
TRBD1	TRBV4-1	NA	TRBJ1-2	CASSQDGTAIGYTF	TGCGCCAGCAGCCAAGATGGGACAGCGATCGGCTACACCTTC
TRBD1	TRBV10-3	NA	TRBJ2-7	CAISEKNRGSYEQYF	TGTGCCATCAGTGAAAAGAACAGGGGATCCTACGAGCAGTACTTC
NA	TRBV4-1	NA	TRBJ1-2	CASSQEAHDNYGYTF	TGCGCCAGCAGCCAAGAGGCCCACGATAACTATGGCTACACCTTC
NA	TRBV10-1	NA	TRBJ2-1	CASSESGAPDNEQFF	TGCGCCAGCAGTGAGTCAGGGGCGCCCGACAATGAGCAGTTCTTC
NA	TRBV30	NA	TRBJ1-2	CAWSSGGDGYTF	TGTGCCTGGAGTTCCGGGGGGGATGGCTACACCTTC
NA	TRBV10-3	NA	TRBJ2-2	CAISGGGELFF	TGTGCCATCAGTGGCGGCGGGGAGCTGTTTTTT
NA	TRBV7-6	NA	TRBJ1-2	CASSAAGRSSGYTF	TGTGCCAGCAGCGCAGCAGGGCGGTCGAGTGGCTACACCTTC
NA	TRBV29-1	once	TRBJ2-5	CSVGGETQYF	TGCAGCGTTGGCGGGGAGACCCAGTACTTC
NA	TRBV5-6	few	TRBJ2-7	CASSLISGYEQYF	TGTGCCAGCAGCTTGATTTCGGGCTACGAGCAGTACTTC
NA	TRBV7-9	NA	TRBJ2-5	CASSYSGTKETQYF	TGTGCCAGCAGCTATTCCGGGACAAAAGAGACCCAGTACTTC
NA	TRBV29-1	few	TRBJ2-7	CSVGLVGSEQYF	TGCAGCGTTGGACTAGTTGGCTCCGAGCAGTACTTC
TRBD1	TRBV7-9	NA	TRBJ1-1	CASSYGQGPAAFF	TGTGCCAGCAGCTATGGACAGGGGCCGGCAGCTTTCTTT
TRBD1	TRBV19	few	TRBJ1-4	CASSATGTDEKLFF	TGTGCCAGTAGTGCTACCGGGACAGATGAAAAACTGTTTTTT
NA	TRBV7-7	NA	TRBJ2-7	CASSPLTGDREEQYF	TGTGCTAGCAGCCCTCTGACAGGCGACCGAGAGGAGCAGTACTTC
NA	TRBV6-5	once	TRBJ1-2	CASSYRGNRLYGYTF	TGTGCCAGCAGTTACCGGGGGAACAGGCTCTATGGCTACACCTTC
TRBD2	TRBV7-7	NA	TRBJ2-1	CASSLSGSTGEQFF	TGTGCTAGCAGCCTTAGCGGGAGTACGGGTGAGCAGTTCTTC
TRBD1	TRBV10-3	NA	TRBJ1-5	CAISAGGREGQPQHF	TGTGCCATCAGTGCAGGGGGCCGGGAAGGTCAGCCCCAGCATTTT
TRBD1	TRBV5-1	NA	TRBJ2-1	CASSVGTVSYNEQFF	TGCGCCAGCAGCGTAGGGACAGTCTCCTACAATGAGCAGTTCTTC
NA	TRBV11-3	NA	TRBJ2-2	CASSPPRGRELFF	TGTGCCAGCAGCCCCCCACGGGGAAGGGAGCTGTTTTTT
TRBD1	TRBV18	NA	TRBJ2-5	CASSPGRTGQETQYF	TGTGCCAGCTCACCAGGTCGGACAGGACAAGAGACCCAGTACTTC
NA	TRBV5-4	NA	TRBJ2-6	CATGPPTSGANVLTF	TGTGCCACCGGTCCTCCGACTTCTGGGGCCAACGTCCTGACTTTC
TRBD1	TRBV30	NA	TRBJ1-1	CAWDLGTGGANTEAFF	TGTGCCTGGGACTTGGGGACAGGGGGAGCAAACACTGAAGCTTTCTTT
NA	TRBV7-8	NA	TRBJ2-1	CASSPGTQDNEQFF	TGTGCCAGCAGCCCCGGGACTCAAGACAATGAGCAGTTCTTC
NA	TRBV19	NA	TRBJ1-2	CASSIDSLYGYTF	TGTGCCAGTAGTATAGACAGTCTCTATGGCTACACCTTC
TRBD2	TRBV6-5	NA	TRBJ2-7	CASSREGPKAGQYF	TGTGCCAGCAGTCGGGAGGGCCCCAAGGCTGGGCAGTACTTC
NA	TRBV19	once	TRBJ1-2	CASSFQGNYGYTF	TGTGCCAGTAGTTTCCAGGGTAACTATGGCTACACCTTC
TRBD1	TRBV30	NA	TRBJ2-3	CAWSGLQQGFRTDTQYF	TGTGCCTGGAGTGGCTTACAACAGGGGTTCCGCACAGATACGCAGTATTTT
NA	TRBV7-6	NA	TRBJ2-7	CASSISGYPSYEQYF	TGTGCCAGCAGCATTAGCGGATACCCCTCCTACGAGCAGTACTTC
TRBD2	TRBV5-4	NA	TRBJ2-1	CASSLVGLAYNEQFF	TGTGCCAGCAGCTTGGTCGGACTAGCGTACAATGAGCAGTTCTTC
NA	TRBV28	once	TRBJ2-7	CASTSPWATLPYEQYF	TGTGCCAGCACCTCCCCGTGGGCAACTCTACCCTACGAGCAGTACTTC
TRBD1	TRBV10-3	NA	TRBJ1-1	CASQGVRTEAFF	TGTGCCTCACAGGGGGTGAGAACTGAAGCTTTCTTT
TRBD1	TRBV28	NA	TRBJ1-6	CASSWLERGLYNSPLHF	TGTGCCAGCAGTTGGTTGGAAAGGGGGCTCTATAATTCACCCCTCCACTTT
NA	TRBV4-3	NA	TRBJ2-1	CASSQERGPYNEQFF	TGCGCCAGCAGCCAAGAGCGGGGGCCCTACAATGAGCAGTTCTTC
NA	TRBV6-6	once	TRBJ2-1	CASSYSEYNEQFF	TGTGCCAGCAGTTACTCGGAGTACAATGAGCAGTTCTTC
NA	TRBV2	NA	TRBJ1-2	CASSETSYGYTF	TGTGCCAGCAGTGAAACATCCTATGGCTACACCTTC
TRBD2	TRBV7-2	few	TRBJ2-7	CASSLVAGGSSYEQYF	TGTGCCAGCAGCTTAGTAGCGGGGGGCAGCTCCTACGAGCAGTACTTC
NA	TRBV7-9	NA	TRBJ2-5	CASSPPGVGETQYF	TGTGCCAGCAGCCCACCAGGGGTCGGAGAGACCCAGTACTTC
NA	TRBV6-5	few	TRBJ1-2	CASSSGQNYGYTF	TGTGCCAGCAGTTCGGGACAAAACTATGGCTACACCTTC
NA	TRBV5-1	NA	TRBJ2-7	CASSFGTFSYEQYF	TGCGCCAGCAGCTTCGGGACATTCTCCTACGAGCAGTACTTC
NA	TRBV30	NA	TRBJ2-1	CAWSVRWGGTSSNEQFF	TGTGCCTGGAGTGTACGGTGGGGGGGCACTTCGTCCAATGAGCAGTTCTTC
NA	TRBV29-1	NA	TRBJ2-1	CSVLTGSSYNEQFF	TGCAGCGTTTTAACAGGGAGCTCCTACAATGAGCAGTTCTTC
NA	TRBV9	NA	TRBJ1-1	CASGIGGDTEAFF	TGTGCCAGCGGCATAGGGGGAGACACTGAAGCTTTCTTT
TRBD2	TRBV30	NA	TRBJ2-2	CARTSGGPYTGELFF	TGTGCCCGCACGTCGGGGGGGCCTTACACCGGGGAGCTGTTTTTT
TRBD2	TRBV5-4	once	TRBJ2-5	CASMLGLGVQETQYF	TGTGCCAGCATGCTGGGACTAGGTGTTCAAGAGACCCAGTACTTC
NA	TRBV5-1	few	TRBJ2-6	CASSLASGANVLTF	TGCGCCAGCAGCTTGGCTTCTGGGGCCAACGTCCTGACTTTC
NA	TRBV29-1	NA	TRBJ1-1	CSVVRQVNTEAFF	TGCAGCGTTGTTCGGCAGGTGAACACTGAAGCTTTCTTT
TRBD1	TRBV6-6	few	TRBJ2-1	CASSYSSGDRVNEQFF	TGTGCCAGCAGTTACTCTTCCGGGGACAGGGTCAATGAGCAGTTCTTC
TRBD1	TRBV28	NA	TRBJ1-5	CASSPGQGGNQPQHF	TGTGCCAGCAGTCCGGGACAGGGAGGTAATCAGCCCCAGCATTTT
TRBD1	TRBV7-8	NA	TRBJ1-2	CASSFGTALNYGYTF	TGTGCCAGCAGCTTTGGGACAGCGCTTAACTATGGCTACACCTTC